This T cell receptor beta chain comes out of a study of T cells in localized non-small cell lung cancer. Germline V gene lookup returns CDR1 MGHDK and CDR2 SYGVNS. V was shortened by 6 bases and J by 2 bases, with 5 bases between the two germline ends. CDR3 length equals 11 residues. Assay used: immunoSEQ multiplex PCR; TCRdb lists only in-frame clones, some missing. The table lists tens of thousands of clones, more than 75% of them singletons. Findings of the study overall: Longer overall survival was linked to higher blood T cell density. Adjacent uninvolved lung tissue had the highest T cell clonality, exceeding tumor. There were a median 57 of the top 100 tumor clones appearing in adjacent lung.

Points on this clone: Its antigen remains unknown.

This receptor was obtained from a woman aged 35 to 70 with stage I squamous cell lung carcinoma. The gene calls are TRBV25-1 and TRBJ2-7; D remains ambiguous. The sequences come from peripheral blood, collected before any cancer treatment. In nucleotides, the CDR3 is TGTGCCAGCAGACAGACCTACGAGCAGTACTTC. Translated, it gives CASRQTYEQYF.